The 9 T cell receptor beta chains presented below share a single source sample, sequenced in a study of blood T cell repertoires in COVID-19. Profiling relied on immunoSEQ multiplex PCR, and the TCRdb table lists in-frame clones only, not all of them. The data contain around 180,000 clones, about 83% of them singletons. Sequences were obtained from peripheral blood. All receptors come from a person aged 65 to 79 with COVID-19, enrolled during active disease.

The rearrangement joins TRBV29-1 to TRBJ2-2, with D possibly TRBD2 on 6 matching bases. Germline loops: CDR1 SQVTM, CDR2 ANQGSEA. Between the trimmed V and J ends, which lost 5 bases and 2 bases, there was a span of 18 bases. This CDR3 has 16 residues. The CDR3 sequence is CSVLGGGRGNTGELFF. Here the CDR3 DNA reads TGCAGCGTTCTGGGAGGCGGGCGGGGAAACACCGGGGAGCTGTTTTTT.

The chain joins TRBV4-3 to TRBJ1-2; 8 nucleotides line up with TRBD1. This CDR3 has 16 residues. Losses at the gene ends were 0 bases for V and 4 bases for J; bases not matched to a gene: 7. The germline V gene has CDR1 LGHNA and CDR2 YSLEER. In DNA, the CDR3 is TGCGCCAGCAGCCAAGACTGGACAGGGTTACCCTATGGCTACACCTTC. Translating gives CASSQDWTGLPYGYTF.

The CDR3 nucleotides read TGTGCCAGCAGTTTGGACGCCGGGACAGGGGGCCGCAATCAGCCCCAGCATTTT. Protein: CASSLDAGTGGRNQPQHF. The chain recombines TRBV27 with TRBJ1-5; TRBD1 matches 12 bases. The CDR3 contains 18 residues. The germline V gene encodes CDR1 MNHEY and CDR2 SMNVEV (reference sequence). V was pared by 3 bases and J by 2 bases, with 8 bases of the junction left unmatched.

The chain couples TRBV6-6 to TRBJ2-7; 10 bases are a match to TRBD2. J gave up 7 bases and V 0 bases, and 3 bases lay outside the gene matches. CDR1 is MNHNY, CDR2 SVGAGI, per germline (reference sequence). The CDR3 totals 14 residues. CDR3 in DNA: TGTGCCAGCAGTTACTCCGGGACTAGCGAGGAGCAGTACTTC. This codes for CASSYSGTSEEQYF.

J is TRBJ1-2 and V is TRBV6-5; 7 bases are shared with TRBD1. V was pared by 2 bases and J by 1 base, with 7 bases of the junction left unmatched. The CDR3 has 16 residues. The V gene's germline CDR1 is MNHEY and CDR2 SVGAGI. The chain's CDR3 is CASSYRGTEYNYGYTF. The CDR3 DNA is TGTGCCAGCAGTTACAGAGGGACAGAATATAACTATGGCTACACCTTC.

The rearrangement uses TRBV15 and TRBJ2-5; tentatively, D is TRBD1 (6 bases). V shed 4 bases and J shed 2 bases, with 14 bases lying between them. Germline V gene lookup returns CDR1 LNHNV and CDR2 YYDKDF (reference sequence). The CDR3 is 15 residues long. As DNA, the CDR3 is TGTGCCACCAGCATCAGGGGTTTGGGGCAAGAGACCCAGTACTTC. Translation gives CATSIRGLGQETQYF.

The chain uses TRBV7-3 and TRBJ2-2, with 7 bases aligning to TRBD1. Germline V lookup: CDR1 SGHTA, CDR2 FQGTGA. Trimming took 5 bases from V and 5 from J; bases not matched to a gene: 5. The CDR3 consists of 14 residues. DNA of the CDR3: TGTGCCAGCAGCCCGACAGGGACAACCGGGGAGCTGTTTTTT. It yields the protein CASSPTGTTGELFF.

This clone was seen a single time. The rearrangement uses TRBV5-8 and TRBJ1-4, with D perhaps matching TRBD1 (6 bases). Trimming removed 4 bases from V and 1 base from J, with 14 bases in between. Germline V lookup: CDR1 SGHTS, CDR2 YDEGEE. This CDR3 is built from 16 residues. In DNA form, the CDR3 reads TGTGCCAGCAGCCTTACAGGGTTTGAAACTAATGAAAAACTGTTTTTT. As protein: CASSLTGFETNEKLFF. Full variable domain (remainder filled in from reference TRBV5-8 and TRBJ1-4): EAGVTQSPTHLIKTRGQQATLRCSPISGHTSVYWYQQALGLGLQFLLWYDEGEERNRGNFPPRFSGRQFPNYSSELNVNALELEDSALYLCASSLTGFETNEKLFFGSGTQLSVL.

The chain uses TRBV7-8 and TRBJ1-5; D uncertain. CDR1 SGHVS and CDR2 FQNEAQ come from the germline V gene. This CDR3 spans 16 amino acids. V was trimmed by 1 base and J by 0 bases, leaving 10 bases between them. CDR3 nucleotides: TGTGCCAGCAGCTTAGAGCAGGCTTATAGCAATCAGCCCCAGCATTTT. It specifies CASSLEQAYSNQPQHF.